This T cell receptor (beta chain) comes out of a study of human T cells and chemical hapten exposure. Study overall: The scalp of each patient received a weekly diphenylcyclopropenone dose for the full roughly 22-week study. The patch tests put 0.01% DPC on the skin of the upper back and were read 6 days later.

This clonotype has ten or more counts. CDR3 length: 8 amino acids. V lost 3 bases, J lost 11 bases, and 2 bases lay in between. Germline CDR1 reads DFQATT; CDR2 reads SNEGSKA (reference sequence). Sample time point: patch test 1, 2 weeks after DPC sensitization. As for treatment: therapeutic diphenylcyclopropenone sensitization with weekly scalp DPC. TCRdb redid the calling of the RACE reads with MiXCR, one entry per CDR3 protein. The data hold 90,000 to 120,000 distinct CDR3 sequences, with approximately 10% observed a single time. The source was whole blood, collected in connection with sensitization to the hapten diphenylcyclopropenone (DPC). The sequence came from a woman between 40 and 50 years old with alopecia areata. Some clones in this sample may be carry-over from other donors' samples. The chain combines TRBV20-1 with TRBJ1-5; D gene ambiguous. The CDR3 nucleotides read TGCAGTGCTAGGGCCCAGCATTTT. This translates into CSARAQHF.